Included here is one T cell receptor (beta chain) sequence, with context. Its antigen is unknown. Germline CDR1 reads MGHRA; CDR2 reads YSYEKL. The V gene lost 0 bases and the J gene lost 8 bases, with 20 bases spanning the gap. The CDR3 is 17 residues long. The data are from a study of shared clonotypes between healthy human individuals. Samples underwent the assay at deep level. Original processing notes: Sequence data from immunoSEQ were junction-only and lacked quality scores; consequently, filtering differed. Method: immunoSEQ multiplex PCR; TCRdb's copy keeps in-frame clones and lacks some. The DNA was the basis for D and trimming; V, J and clone size are from that table. The data hold 2.3 million or so clones, with 85% to 95% observed a single time. Overall study results and limits: Though the depth was large, rarefaction showed that sorted-subset sequencing was incomplete. Researchers sampled blood only, noting tissue repertoires likely differ.

Specimen: naive CD4+ T cells from PBMCs. Subset noted: CD45RA+ positively selected. The V gene is TRBV4-1, the J gene TRBJ1-5, with D possibly being TRBD1 (6 bases). The clonotype originates from a man between 18 and 29 years old in good health. Some clones in this sample may be carry-over from other donors' samples. The CDR3 nucleotides read TGCGCCAGCAGCCAAGAGCGAACCCCCAGGGGAGGGGAGCCCCAGCATTTT. It codes for CASSQERTPRGGEPQHF.